The rows below give T cell receptor beta chains drawn from one sample of a study of spatial heterogeneity in lung cancer. One entry per CDR3 protein results from TCRdb running MiXCR on the 5' RACE reads. The table shows about 38,000 distinct CDR3 sequences, with 7.5% to 8% occurring only once. Sequencing was performed on PBMCs, taken at surgery. These TCRs come from a male donor with early-stage non-small cell lung cancer. Each CDR3 is given with its conserved first and last residue. A D gene is named only where the DNA matches it firmly. Not all rows give a size; the values are once, few, many and, for expanded clones, a class.

TRBV20-1	many	TRBJ2-2	.	TGCAGTGCTAGAGATTGGACAAGTTCCACCGGGGAGCTGTTTTTT	CSARDWTSSTGELFF
TRBV19	few	TRBJ2-5	.	TGTGCCAGTAGCCAGAGCCAAGAGACCCAGTACTTC	CASSQSQETQYF
TRBV4-1	few	TRBJ2-1	.	TGCGCCAGCAGCCAAGTTGGCAATGAGCAGTTCTTC	CASSQVGNEQFF
TRBV6-2/TRBV6-3	.	TRBJ1-1	.	TGTGCCAGCAGTTACAACAGGGCTCGGATCGAAGCTTTCTTT	CASSYNRARIEAFF
TRBV11-3	many	TRBJ2-1	TRBD1	TGTGCCAGCAGCGAGAGACAGGGGGGAACTAACAATGAGCAGTTCTTC	CASSERQGGTNNEQFF
TRBV6-5	few	TRBJ2-7	TRBD1	TGTGCCAGCAGCCTTACAGGGGGGAAGGGTTACGAGCAGTACTTC	CASSLTGGKGYEQYF
TRBV9	many	TRBJ2-1	TRBD2	TGTGCCAGCAGCGTACCGGGACTAGCGCCGACCTACAATGAGCAGTTCTTC	CASSVPGLAPTYNEQFF
TRBV6-2/TRBV6-3	many	TRBJ1-6	TRBD1	TGTGCCAGCAGGGGGACAGGGAGTTCACCCCTCCACTTT	CASRGTGSSPLHF
TRBV7-8	few	TRBJ2-2	.	TGTGCCAGCAGCTTATCGGCCCTTAGCGCGAACACCGGGGAGCTGTTTTTT	CASSLSALSANTGELFF
TRBV20-1	many	TRBJ1-2	.	TGCAGTGCCACTTGGGCAGGGAAGAATGGCTACACCTTC	CSATWAGKNGYTF
TRBV6-2/TRBV6-3	.	TRBJ2-2	TRBD1	TGTGCCAGTACTCGGACAGGGTCCCGGGAGCTGTTTTTT	CASTRTGSRELFF
TRBV30	many	TRBJ1-1	.	TGTGCCTGGAGTGTCTGGGGGGACACTGAAGCTTTCTTT	CAWSVWGDTEAFF
TRBV7-3	many	TRBJ2-1	.	TGTGCCAGCAGCCCGCACGGCGGGGCAAACAATGAGCAGTTCTTC	CASSPHGGANNEQFF
TRBV21-1	many	TRBJ2-3	.	TGTGCCAGCAGTCGAAAGGGAGGCCACTCATATACGCAGTATTTT	CASSRKGGHSYTQYF
TRBV20-1	.	TRBJ1-1	.	TGCAGTGCTAGAGATGGGAGGGCTTTCTTT	CSARDGRAFF
TRBV5-1	many	TRBJ2-2	TRBD2	TGCGCCAGCAGCCCAGGGACTACTAACACCGGGGAGCTGTTTTTT	CASSPGTTNTGELFF
TRBV19	.	TRBJ1-1	.	TGTGCCAGTAGTACCCCGCGACAGGCGAGCAACACTGAAGCTTTCTTT	CASSTPRQASNTEAFF
TRBV7-9	many	TRBJ2-4	.	TGTGCCAGCAGCTTAGAGTGGAGTGAAAACATTCAGTACTTC	CASSLEWSENIQYF
TRBV5-1	.	TRBJ2-1	TRBD2	TGCGCCAGCAGGACTAGCGGGGCCTACAATGAGCAGTTCTTC	CASRTSGAYNEQFF
TRBV20-1	few	TRBJ2-5	TRBD2	TGCAGTGCGCCTAACACGACTAGCGGGGACCAAGAGACCCAGTACTTC	CSAPNTTSGDQETQYF
TRBV7-9	many	TRBJ2-2	.	TGTGCCAGCAGCACCGGGACCACCGGGGAGCTGTTTTTT	CASSTGTTGELFF
TRBV7-2	many	TRBJ2-3	.	TGTGCCAGCAGCTTCACAGGGTTGGGGGGCACAGATACGCAGTATTTT	CASSFTGLGGTDTQYF
TRBV24-1	many	TRBJ2-1	TRBD2	TGTGCCACCAGTCCTCCCTTAGCGGGAGGGGGGGGTAATGAGCAGTTCTTC	CATSPPLAGGGGNEQFF
TRBV20-1	many	TRBJ2-4	.	TGCAGTGCTCTCCCCCCTCGACGGTGGGGAAACATTCAGTACTTC	CSALPPRRWGNIQYF
TRBV24-1	.	TRBJ2-3	.	TGTGCCACCAGTGATTTGCCCCCGGGAGCTAGGACAGATACGCAGTATTTT	CATSDLPPGARTDTQYF
TRBV27	few	TRBJ2-1	.	TGTGCCAGCAGTTTGGGGGGCCCCTACAATGAGCAGTTCTTC	CASSLGGPYNEQFF
TRBV28	many	TRBJ2-5	.	TGTGCCAGCAGGATCCAAGAGACCCAGTACTTC	CASRIQETQYF
TRBV24-1	.	TRBJ2-1	TRBD2	TGTGCCACCAGTCCGAGCGGGGGTAACGGTGGTGAGCAGTTCTTC	CATSPSGGNGGEQFF
TRBV7-3	many	TRBJ2-1	TRBD1	TGTGCCAGCAGCTTGGGACAGGGGCACAATGAGCAGTTCTTC	CASSLGQGHNEQFF
TRBV24-1	.	TRBJ1-2	TRBD1	TGTGCCACCAGTCCTGGACAGGTTAACTATGGCTACACCTTC	CATSPGQVNYGYTF
TRBV4-3	many	TRBJ2-5	TRBD2	TGCGCCAGCAGCCAACAACCTCTTACTAGCGGAGGGCAAGAGACCCAGTACTTC	CASSQQPLTSGGQETQYF
TRBV29-1	.	TRBJ2-1	.	TGCAGCGTTGAGATAGGTAGCTACAATGAGCAGTTCTTC	CSVEIGSYNEQFF
TRBV7-9	many	TRBJ2-1	.	TGTGCCAGCAGCTTCGGACAGAACTACAATGAGCAGTTCTTC	CASSFGQNYNEQFF
TRBV24-1	many	TRBJ2-6	.	TGTGCCACCAGTGATGGTGGGAATAGGGCCAACGTCCTGACTTTC	CATSDGGNRANVLTF
TRBV20-1	many	TRBJ2-3	.	TGCAGTGCTAGAGGCCCAGATACGCAGTATTTT	CSARGPDTQYF
TRBV6-2/TRBV6-3	many	TRBJ1-6	.	TGTGCCAGCAGTTCATACGGACGAGGGAATTCACCCCTCCACTTT	CASSSYGRGNSPLHF
TRBV24-1	many	TRBJ2-1	.	TGTGCCACCAGTGATCCAAGGACACTCTTCGGCAATGAGCAGTTCTTC	CATSDPRTLFGNEQFF
TRBV6-5	.	TRBJ2-3	TRBD1	TGTGCCAGCAGACCATGGACAGGGATCGATACGCAGTATTTT	CASRPWTGIDTQYF
TRBV19	.	TRBJ2-5	.	TGTGCCAGTAGCTCATCGGGGATAGAGACCCAGTACTTC	CASSSSGIETQYF
TRBV7-3	.	TRBJ2-1	TRBD2	TGTGCCAGCAGCAAAGGGGCTCTAGCGGCCTCCTACAATGAGCAGTTCTTC	CASSKGALAASYNEQFF
TRBV7-9	many	TRBJ1-1	TRBD1	TGTGCCAGCAGCTTAGTGCAGGGGGCGGTTGAAGCTTTCTTT	CASSLVQGAVEAFF
TRBV6-5	.	TRBJ2-2	.	TGTGCCAGCAGTTCTGGGGCCACCGGGGAGCTGTTTTTT	CASSSGATGELFF
TRBV5-1	many	TRBJ2-1	TRBD1	TGCGCCAGCCATGGCGGGGACAGGGTCAACAATGAGCAGTTCTTC	CASHGGDRVNNEQFF
TRBV24-1	many	TRBJ2-7	TRBD1	TGTGCCACCAGTGACTCGACAGGGGGGAGAGAGCAGTACTTC	CATSDSTGGREQYF
TRBV19	few	TRBJ1-2	.	TGTGCCAGTAGGAAGATAGCCGGGACGGACTATGGCTACACCTTC	CASRKIAGTDYGYTF
TRBV6-1	few	TRBJ2-2	.	TGTGCCAGCAGAGGGGACACCGGGGAGCTGTTTTTT	CASRGDTGELFF
TRBV18	.	TRBJ2-2	TRBD2	TGTGCCAGCTCACTTACTTTAGCGGGATTGATGACCGGGGAGCTGTTTTTT	CASSLTLAGLMTGELFF
TRBV15	few	TRBJ1-5	TRBD1	TGTGCCACCAGCTTACGACAGGGGTATCAGCCCCAGCATTTT	CATSLRQGYQPQHF
TRBV10-3	few	TRBJ2-3	TRBD2	TGTGCCATCAGTGAGTCGGCGGGAGGAGGGAAAGATACGCAGTATTTT	CAISESAGGGKDTQYF
TRBV12-3/TRBV12-4	medium-sized	TRBJ2-7	.	TGTGCCAGCAGTTTAGCGCGCGGACTTGATACCTACGAGCAGTACTTC	CASSLARGLDTYEQYF
TRBV5-4	many	TRBJ1-4	.	TGTGCCAGCAGCCAGGATCCGGGTACTAATGAAAAACTGTTTTTT	CASSQDPGTNEKLFF